This T cell receptor beta chain was identified during a study of identical twins. This clonotype was counted many times. What it binds is not known. Findings and limits, study-wide: Zero-insertion results could be subject to partial confounding by invariant MAIT and iNKT cells. Cord blood's abundant beta clonotypes had fewer insertions, unlike memory repertoires.

After template switching added a universal primer site, the resulting cDNA carried unique molecular identifiers. TCRdb processed the 5' RACE reads anew with MiXCR; each CDR3 protein has one entry. The sample records about 240,000 distinct CDR3 sequences, over 9.5% being singletons. Trimming removed 0 bases at V and 3 bases at J, with 7 bases between. This CDR3 is 13 amino acids long. The germline V gene has CDR1 SGHRS and CDR2 YFSETQ. What was sequenced was memory T cells sorted from blood. This chain joins TRBV5-1 and TRBJ2-7; D is possibly TRBD1 (6 bases). The origin of this receptor is a man between 50 and 59 years old in good health. The CDR3 DNA is TGCGCCAGCAGCTTGGAGACAGGCTACGAGCAGTACTTC. It yields the protein CASSLETGYEQYF.